This T cell receptor (beta chain) was recorded in a study of T-cell memory formation after mild COVID-19. Study findings and constraints: Within pre-infection memory, some responding clones were found, suggesting cross-reactive memory joined.

The CDR3 is 16 residues long. J gave up 0 bases and V 4 bases, and 9 bases lay outside the gene matches. CDR1 and CDR2 from the germline V gene are LGHNA and YNFKEQ. Each CDR3 protein gets one entry after TCRdb re-called the 5' RACE reads with MiXCR. The sample lists 200,000 to 300,000 distinct CDR3 sequences, 8.5% to 9.5% occurring once. In the case of this clonotype: Its antigen is unidentified.

The clonotype was recovered from a man aged 18 to 35 who had mild COVID-19 (a few samples of this study predate the infection). Cell type and time point are not known. Sequencing was performed on PBMCs or a T cell subset sorted from them (not recorded which). The chain has TRBV4-2 and TRBJ2-7, with 7 nucleotides matching TRBD2. The CDR3, as DNA: TGTGCCAGCAGCCCTCCGCGGGCTAGCGGCTCCTACGAGCAGTACTTC. Translation gives CASSPPRASGSYEQYF.